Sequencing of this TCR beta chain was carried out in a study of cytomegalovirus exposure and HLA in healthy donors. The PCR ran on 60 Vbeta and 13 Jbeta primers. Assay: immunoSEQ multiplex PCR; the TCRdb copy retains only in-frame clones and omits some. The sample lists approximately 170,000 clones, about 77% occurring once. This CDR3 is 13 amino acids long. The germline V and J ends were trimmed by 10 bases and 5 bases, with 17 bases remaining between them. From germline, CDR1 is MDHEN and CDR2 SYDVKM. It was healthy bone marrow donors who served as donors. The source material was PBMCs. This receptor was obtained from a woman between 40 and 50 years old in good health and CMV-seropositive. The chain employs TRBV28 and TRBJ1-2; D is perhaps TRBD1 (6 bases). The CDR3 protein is CATQRDMGYGYTF. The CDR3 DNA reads TGTGCCACCCAGCGGGACATGGGGTATGGCTACACCTTC.